The clone carrying this T cell receptor beta chain was observed a few times. Measured with immunoSEQ multiplex PCR; TCRdb has only the in-frame clones, and not every one. The table records 150,000 to 200,000 clones, 85% of them present only once. This sample was taken from a study of blood T cell repertoires in COVID-19. CDR1 and CDR2 (germline): SGHAT, FQNNGV. V was trimmed by 8 bases and J by 1 base, leaving 14 bases between them. The CDR3 runs 14 residues. The sequencing input was peripheral blood. This rearrangement joins TRBV11-2 to TRBJ1-1; D is unresolved. This sequence originates from a person aged 65 to 85 with COVID-19, enrolled during active disease. The CDR3 loop reads CASALVWQNTEAFF. The DNA for the CDR3 is TGTGCCAGCGCCTTAGTTTGGCAGAACACTGAAGCTTTCTTT.